This TCR beta chain was sequenced for a study of human T cells and chemical hapten exposure. The study, taken as a whole, reports: As patch test score rose, PT1 expanded TCR counts tended to rise as well.

V lost 6 bases and J lost 2; bases outside the gene matches: 10. The CDR3 has 15 amino acids. The V gene's germline CDR1 is MNHEY and CDR2 SMNVEV (reference sequence). The sample's time point: pre-sensitization, week 0. As for treatment: therapeutic diphenylcyclopropenone sensitization with weekly scalp DPC. MiXCR, run by TCRdb on the RACE reads, gives a single entry per CDR3 protein. The sample lists roughly 260,000 distinct CDR3 sequences, over 8% occurring once. This clonotype was seen only a few times. Antigen unknown. The sequences come from whole blood, collected in connection with sensitization to the hapten diphenylcyclopropenone (DPC). This chain links TRBV27 with TRBJ2-7; the match to TRBD2 covers 7 bases. This TCR derives from a woman aged 40 to 49 with alopecia areata. Some clones in this sample may be carry-over from other donors' samples. The CDR3 coding sequence is TGTGCCAGCAGCGAGACTAGCTCGGGGCCCTACGAGCAGTACTTC. Translation gives CASSETSSGPYEQYF.